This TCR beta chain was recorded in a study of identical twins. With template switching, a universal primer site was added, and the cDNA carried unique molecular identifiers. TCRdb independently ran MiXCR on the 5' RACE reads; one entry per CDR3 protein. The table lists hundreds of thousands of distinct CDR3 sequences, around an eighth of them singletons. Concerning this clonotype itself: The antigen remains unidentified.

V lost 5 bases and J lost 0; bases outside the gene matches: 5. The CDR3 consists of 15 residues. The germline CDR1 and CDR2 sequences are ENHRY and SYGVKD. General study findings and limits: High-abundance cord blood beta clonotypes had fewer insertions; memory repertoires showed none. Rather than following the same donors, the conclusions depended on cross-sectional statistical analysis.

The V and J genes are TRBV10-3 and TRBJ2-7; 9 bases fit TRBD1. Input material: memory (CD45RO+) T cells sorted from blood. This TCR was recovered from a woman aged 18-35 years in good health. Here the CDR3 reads CAISTGQGDSYEQYF. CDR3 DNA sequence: TGTGCCATCAGTACGGGACAGGGCGACTCCTACGAGCAGTACTTC.